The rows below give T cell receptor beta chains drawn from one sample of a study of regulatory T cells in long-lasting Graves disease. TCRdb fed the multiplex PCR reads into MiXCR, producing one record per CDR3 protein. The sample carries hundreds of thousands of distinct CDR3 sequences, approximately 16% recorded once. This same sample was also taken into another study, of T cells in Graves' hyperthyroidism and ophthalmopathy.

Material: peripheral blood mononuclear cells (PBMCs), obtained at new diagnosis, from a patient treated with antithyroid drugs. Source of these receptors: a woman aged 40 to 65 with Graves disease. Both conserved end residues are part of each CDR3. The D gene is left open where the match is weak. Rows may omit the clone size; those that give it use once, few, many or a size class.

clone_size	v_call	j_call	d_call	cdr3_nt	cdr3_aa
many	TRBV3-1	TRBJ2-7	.	TGTGCCAGCAGCGCCGTGCGCTACGAGCAGTACTTC	CASSAVRYEQYF
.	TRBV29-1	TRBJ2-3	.	TGCAGCGTTGTCGCGGTGGTAGGAGATACGCAGTATTTT	CSVVAVVGDTQYF
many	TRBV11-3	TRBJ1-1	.	TGTGCCAGCAGCTTAGTCGGCGGCAGGCTGAACACTGAAGCTTTCTTT	CASSLVGGRLNTEAFF
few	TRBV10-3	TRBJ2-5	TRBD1	TGTGCCATCAGCCTACAGGGGTTGGAGACCCAGTACTTC	CAISLQGLETQYF
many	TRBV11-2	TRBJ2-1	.	TGTGCCAGCACCAAACCCCCGGGCTCCTACAATGAGCAGTTCTTC	CASTKPPGSYNEQFF
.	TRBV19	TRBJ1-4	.	TGTGCCAGTAGTATTTCCTCGGCAACTAATGAAAAACTGTTTTTT	CASSISSATNEKLFF
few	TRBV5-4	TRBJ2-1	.	TGTGCCAGCAGCTCTAACAGCTACAATGAGCAGTTCTTC	CASSSNSYNEQFF
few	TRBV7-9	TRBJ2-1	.	TGTGCCAGCAGCTTATCGGCAGGGGGGTGGAATGAGCAGTTCTTC	CASSLSAGGWNEQFF
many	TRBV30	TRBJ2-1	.	TGTGCCTGGGGGGACTCGGATGAGCAGTTCTTC	CAWGDSDEQFF
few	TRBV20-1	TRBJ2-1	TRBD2	TGCAGTGCTGGAGGGAGGGCACCCCCTAGGGATCATGAGCAGTTCTTC	CSAGGRAPPRDHEQFF